Below are 16 T cell receptor beta chains sequenced from a single sample in a study of vaccination and CD4 T cells after COVID-19. For these TCRs, the target antigens are not known. This sample's treatment: approximately 9-day PBMC culture with coronavirus spike peptide pools or control peptides (ViraFEST assay). Once obtained from cultured CD4+ T cells, the DNA was sequenced using the Oncomine TCR Beta short-read assay. TCRdb redid the calling of the PCR reads with MiXCR, one entry per CDR3 protein. The sample consists of 8,500 to 9,500 distinct CDR3 sequences, 55% to 65% of them appearing once. The sequences come from cultured CD4+ T cells from blood, collected after SARS-CoV-2 vaccination. These receptors all stem from a human donor with COVID-19.

This clonotype was seen a handful of times. The rearrangement joins TRBV19 to TRBJ2-7; TRBD2 is a possible D gene (6 bases). Trimming shortened V by 5 bases and J by 7 bases, and 15 bases separated the two germline ends. The CDR3 loop spans 13 amino acids. Germline V gene data show CDR1 as LNHDA and CDR2 as SQIVND (reference sequence). This CDR3 is CASSVTSGGEQYF. Here the CDR3 DNA reads TGTGCCAGTAGTGTTACTTCTGGAGGGGAGCAGTACTTC.

The chain has TRBV27 and TRBJ1-6, with D hard to call. CDR3 size: 14 residues. CDR1 MNHEY and CDR2 SMNVEV come from the germline V gene (reference sequence). V lost 7 bases to trimming and J lost 4 bases, with 11 bases between them. CDR3 amino acids: CASILMGYNSPLHF. As DNA, the CDR3 is TGTGCCAGCATCCTAATGGGGTATAATTCACCCCTCCACTTT.

V is TRBV6-2 or TRBV6-3 and J is TRBJ1-2; TRBD1 aligns across 9 bases. The V gene's germline CDR1 is MNHEY and CDR2 SVGEGT. There are 14 residues in the CDR3. V lost 6 bases and J lost 4; bases outside the gene matches: 6. The CDR3 sequence is CASRAGQGAYGYTF. CDR3 nucleotide sequence: TGTGCCAGCAGAGCGGGACAGGGTGCCTATGGCTACACCTTC.

This clonotype has only one observation. V gene TRBV4-3 combines with J gene TRBJ1-2; 7 bases agree with TRBD1. The CDR3 sequence is 14 residues long. Germline V lookup: CDR1 LGHNA, CDR2 YSLEER. The V gene end was trimmed by 3 bases and the J gene end by 2 bases; junction bases not matched to a gene: 3. In DNA, the CDR3 is TGCGCCAGCAGCCACCGGGACAGCAACTATGGCTACACCTTC. Translating gives CASSHRDSNYGYTF.

There are a few counts of this clonotype. This chain uses TRBV2 with TRBJ2-5, with D unclear. There are 11 residues in the CDR3. The germline gives CDR1 SNHLY, CDR2 FYNNEI. V gave up 7 bases and J gave up 6 bases, with 9 bases separating them. The CDR3 loop reads CASTRFQTQYF. The DNA for the CDR3 is TGTGCCAGCACTCGTTTTCAGACCCAGTACTTC.

This clonotype was seen a handful of times. This chain connects TRBV7-2 to TRBJ2-5; 11 nucleotides align to TRBD2. CDR1 is SGHTA, CDR2 FQGNSA, per germline. The CDR3 spans 15 residues. The ends lost 5 bases at V and 7 bases at J; junction bases unmatched: 9. CDR3 in DNA: TGTGCCAGCAGCCCACTAGCGGGGGCCGGAGGGACCCAGTACTTC. Protein product: CASSPLAGAGGTQYF.

This chain links TRBV6-2 or TRBV6-3 with TRBJ2-5; D is perhaps TRBD2 (5 bases). The CDR3 consists of 12 residues. V lost 5 bases, J lost 4 bases, and 8 bases lay in between. From germline, CDR1 is MNHEY and CDR2 SVGEGT. In nucleotides, the CDR3 is TGTGCCAGCAGTGGACTTTCAGAGACCCAGTACTTC. Translation gives CASSGLSETQYF.

This clonotype was observed a few times. The CDR3 nucleotides are TGTGCCACCAGCAGAGATTTCGGGCAGGGGAACACTGAAGCTTTCTTT. It yields the protein CATSRDFGQGNTEAFF. The chain uses TRBV15 and TRBJ1-1, with a tentative D call TRBD1 (5 bases). CDR1 is LNHNV, CDR2 YYDKDF, per germline (reference sequence). V was pared by 0 bases and J by 1 base, with 12 bases between. The CDR3 is 16 residues long.

V is TRBV11-1 and J is TRBJ2-5, with 9 positions matching TRBD1. V shed 2 bases, J shed 4 bases, and the junction held 5 bases outside the gene matches. Germline CDR1 SGHAT, CDR2 FQDESV (reference sequence). The CDR3 length is 15 residues. The CDR3 region is CASSLLTGGGETQYF. DNA of the CDR3: TGTGCCAGCAGCTTACTGACAGGGGGAGGAGAGACCCAGTACTTC.

This clonotype has a handful of counts. This sequence joins TRBV20-1 and TRBJ2-1, with 8 bases lining up with TRBD2. Germline V gene lookup returns CDR1 DFQATT and CDR2 SNEGSKA (reference sequence). The junction had 9 bases not matched to a gene; V was cut back by 3 bases and J by 2 bases. This CDR3 has 16 residues. The CDR3: CSARASGLGTYNEQFF. The DNA of the CDR3 is TGCAGTGCTAGGGCCTCGGGACTAGGGACCTACAATGAGCAGTTCTTC.

The rearrangement uses TRBV27 and TRBJ2-3; 9 bases fit TRBD2. CDR1 is MNHEY and CDR2 is SMNVEV in the germline V gene (reference sequence). The CDR3 runs to 17 residues. The V gene end was trimmed by 2 bases and the J gene end by 3 bases; junction bases not matched to a gene: 9. The DNA for the CDR3 is TGTGCCAGCAGTTTAGCCAGGGCTAGCGGGGCTACAGATACGCAGTATTTT. Its translation: CASSLARASGATDTQYF.

The chain is built from TRBV7-2 and TRBJ1-5; maybe TRBD1 (6 bases). V lost 5 bases, J lost 3 bases, and 17 bases lay in between. This CDR3 comprises 16 residues. Per germline, CDR1 SGHTA and CDR2 FQGNSA. The CDR3 sequence is CASSSDMDRINQPQHF. CDR3 sequence (DNA): TGTGCCAGCAGCAGTGATATGGACAGAATCAATCAGCCCCAGCATTTT.

By its share, this clonotype is medium-sized. The V gene is TRBV20-1, the J gene TRBJ2-4; D possibly matches TRBD1 or TRBD2 (6 bases each). Trimming cost V 4 bases and J 0 bases, with 13 bases left between them. Germline CDR1 reads DFQATT; CDR2 reads SNEGSKA (reference sequence). This CDR3 has 15 residues. CDR3: CSAIRGAGAKNIQYF. The CDR3 nucleotides are TGCAGTGCTATAAGGGGGGCTGGAGCCAAAAACATTCAGTACTTC.

The sample holds a few counts of this clonotype. The V call is TRBV7-9, the J call TRBJ1-1; maybe TRBD1 (5 bases). CDR3 length: 13 residues. CDR1 is SEHNR, CDR2 FQNEAQ, per germline (reference sequence). V was shortened by 6 bases and J by 4 bases, with 12 bases between the two germline ends. CDR3 protein: CASSRGRGTEAFF. CDR3 coding DNA: TGTGCCAGCAGTCGGGGTAGGGGCACTGAAGCTTTCTTT.

A few counts support this clonotype. V usage is TRBV6-5 and J usage is TRBJ1-2; no clear D gene. Trimming left V 2 bases short and J 4 bases short, with 11 bases between. The V gene's germline CDR1 is MNHEY and CDR2 SVGAGI. CDR3 length equals 14 residues. The DNA of the CDR3 is TGTGCCAGCAGTTACCTGGCTTCAGGCTATGGCTACACCTTC. Translated: CASSYLASGYGYTF.

V gene TRBV28 combines with J gene TRBJ1-1, with 8 bases aligning to TRBD1. The trim removed 6 bases at V and 0 bases at J, leaving 9 bases unmatched. The CDR3 is 16 amino acids. The germline CDR1 and CDR2 sequences are MDHEN and SYDVKM. In DNA, the CDR3 is TGTGCCAGCAGCCTGAGGACAGGGCTACTGAACACTGAAGCTTTCTTT. Protein: CASSLRTGLLNTEAFF.